A few counts support the clone carrying this T cell receptor beta chain. Its specificity is not known. The genes are named according to mouse. The data were taken from a study of CD8+ T cells in alopecia areata. In the study overall: It was 7-10-week-old female C3H/HeJ mice that received skin from 6-12-month-old C3H/HeJ graft donors with spontaneous alopecia.

Extraction and reverse transcription of RNA yielded cDNA as the sequencing template. Clones were read by immunoSEQ multiplex PCR, and TCRdb kept only the in-frame ones, dropping some. The sample yields 200,000 to 300,000 clones, without any singletons. General study results and limits: Against the mouse data, patients shared TCRs less clearly, possibly for HLA reasons. Elevated clonality characterized lesional scalp relative to normal scalp, particularly in alopecia totalis/universalis. Scalp repertoires also include resident alphabeta T cells from normal skin.

A sort of pooled cutaneous lymph node cells used CD4, CD8alpha, NKG2D, NKG2ACE and other stains. This TCR was sampled from a C3H/HeJ mouse with alopecia areata. For this mouse line, the MHC haplotype is H2-k. The sequenced sample consisted of CD4+ T cells sorted from a lymph node.

The CDR3 reads CASSRGLGATNTGQLYF. The sequenced part of the CDR3 DNA is TGTGCTAGCAGTAGGGGACTGGGGGCTACAAACACCGGG. This chain connects TRBV17 to TRBJ2-2, with TRBD2 matching 11 bases. The read comes to an end 4 residues before the CDR3 does, leaving the germline J gene to fill in the end. The CDR3 has 17 residues. Trimming cost V 3 bases and J 0 bases; bases outside gene matches: 3. Germline values: CDR1 MNHDT, CDR2 YYDKIL.